The T cell receptor beta chain under discussion was sequenced for a study of beta chain features in type 1 diabetes. Investigators reverse transcribed all isolated RNA, so they sequenced expressed TCRB transcripts. Averages approximately 1 million reads characterized the stem cell-like memory T cell samples. The method was immunoSEQ multiplex PCR; TCRdb's version includes in-frame clones alone and lacks a portion of them. The sample holds approximately 120,000 clones, around 40% seen once. Via CD45RO/CCR7/CD25/CD127/CD95/CD27, cells of the CD4+ naive, central memory, regulatory and stem cell-like memory subsets were sorted. Sorted populations all exceeded 95% purity. Notes on the study in general: All four CD4+ subsets of Type 1 diabetes patients contained TCRB CDR3s that were moderately but significantly shorter.

This clone was picked up a small number of times. As yet, its antigen is unknown. The CDR3 is 12 residues long. Germline CDR1 and CDR2: MGHDK and SYGVNS. The V and J ends lost 6 bases and 5 bases, in that order; junction bases with no gene match: 4. This receptor was obtained from a woman aged 18-29 years in good health. Material: stem cell memory CD4+ T cells from blood. This chain uses TRBV25-1 with TRBJ2-7; TRBD1 matches 7 bases. CDR3 nucleotides: TGTGCCAGCAGAGCGCAGGGGGACGAGCAGTACTTC. It codes for CASRAQGDEQYF.